The 3 T cell receptor beta chains listed next were all sequenced from one sample in a study of technical replicates of blood from a handful of donors. Using immunoSEQ multiplex PCR, the repertoire was profiled, and TCRdb retains in-frame clones only, with some absent. Of tens of thousands of clones in the sample, about 91% were seen once. The sequenced sample was T cells isolated from PBMCs. These receptors originate from a human donor in good health. Some clones in this sample may be carry-over from other donors' samples.

The V call is TRBV9, the J call TRBJ2-7; TRBD2 might be the D (6 bases). V lost 3 bases to trimming and J lost 1 base, with 11 bases between them. CDR1 and CDR2 (germline): SGDLS, YYNGEE. The CDR3 loop spans 14 amino acids. As DNA, the CDR3 is TGTGCCAGCAGCGAATTCGGGGGTTCCTACGAGCAGTACTTC. Its translation: CASSEFGGSYEQYF.

This chain joins TRBV27 and TRBJ1-1; D ambiguous. V shed 3 bases and J shed 8 bases, with 13 bases lying between them. There are 13 residues in the CDR3. Germline V gives CDR1 MNHEY, CDR2 SMNVEV (reference sequence). Written as DNA, the CDR3 is TGTGCCAGCAGTTTTGGGCGGACTCAAGAAGCTTTCTTT. It yields the protein CASSFGRTQEAFF.

The chain uses TRBV4-1 and TRBJ1-1, with no clear D. This CDR3 region has 13 residues. The V gene's germline CDR1 is MGHRA and CDR2 YSYEKL. Trimming cost V 1 base and J 8 bases, with 11 bases left between them. The CDR3 region has the DNA TGCGCCAGCAGCCAAGTCGGCCGGGTGGAAGCTTTCTTT. This codes for CASSQVGRVEAFF.